Listed here are 32 T cell receptor beta chains from one sample, sequenced in a study of neoadjuvant nivolumab and ipilimumab in lung cancer. Profiling relied on immunoSEQ multiplex PCR, and the TCRdb table lists in-frame clones only, not all of them. The sample lists around 7,300 clones; roughly 85% were seen once. The material was tumor tissue, obtained after neoadjuvant nivolumab, alone or with ipilimumab, at or shortly before surgery. These receptors were obtained from an adult with non-small cell lung cancer.

The chain recombines TRBV30 with TRBJ1-1; TRBD1 aligns across 8 bases. J was trimmed by 3 bases and V by 5 bases; bases with no gene match: 8. CDR1 and CDR2 (germline): GTSNPN, SVGIG (reference sequence). This CDR3 is 14 amino acids long. The CDR3 region has the DNA TGTGCCTGGGGCAGGGGGCTCTTGGACACTGAAGCTTTCTTT. It yields the protein CAWGRGLLDTEAFF.

V is TRBV18 and J is TRBJ1-2, with D perhaps matching TRBD1 (5 bases). Germline values: CDR1 KGHSH, CDR2 LQKENI. CDR3 size: 14 residues. The V and J ends lost 2 bases and 4 bases respectively, with 11 bases between them. Here the CDR3 reads CASSPAGESYGYTF. The CDR3 DNA follows: TGTGCCAGCTCACCAGCGGGGGAGAGCTATGGCTACACCTTC.

The chain is built from TRBV2 and TRBJ2-5; either TRBD1 or TRBD2 may supply D (6 bases each). The CDR3 loop spans 14 amino acids. Germline lookup yields CDR1 SNHLY and CDR2 FYNNEI. V lost 8 bases and J 4 bases, leaving 17 bases between the germline ends. This CDR3 reads CASEWGATGETQYF. In nucleotides, the CDR3 is TGTGCCAGCGAGTGGGGGGCGACGGGAGAGACCCAGTACTTC.

The CDR3 DNA reads TGTGCCAGCAGAAACCCGCGCTACGAGCAGTACTTC. This sequence encodes CASRNPRYEQYF. The rearrangement links TRBV6-6 to TRBJ2-7; D is ambiguous. This CDR3 is built from 12 residues. V shed 6 bases and J shed 3 bases, with 9 bases lying between them. Germline V CDR1 and CDR2: MNHNY, SVGAGI (reference sequence).

V is TRBV30 and J is TRBJ1-5; tentative D call: TRBD1 (6 bases). Germline loops: CDR1 GTSNPN, CDR2 SVGIG (reference sequence). V was shortened by 3 bases and J by 4 bases, with 16 bases between the two germline ends. The CDR3 has 15 residues. For the CDR3, the DNA is TGTGCCTGGAGATCGGGGGCACGGATGAATCAGCCCCAGCATTTT. Amino acid sequence: CAWRSGARMNQPQHF. The whole variable domain, filled in from reference TRBV30 and TRBJ1-5, reads SQTIHQWPATLVQPVGSPLSLECTVEGTSNPNLYWYRQAAGRGLQLLFYSVGIGQISSEVPQNLSASRPQDRQFILSSKKLLLSDSGFYLCAWRSGARMNQPQHFGDGTRLSIL.

V and J are TRBV7-7 and TRBJ2-7, with D possibly matching TRBD2 (6 bases). From germline, CDR1 is SSHAT and CDR2 FNYEAQ (reference sequence). This CDR3 contains 17 residues. Trimming removed 5 bases at V and 3 bases at J, with 23 bases between. The CDR3 is CASSPGEFFRRGYEQYF. In nucleotides, the CDR3 is TGTGCCAGCAGCCCGGGGGAATTTTTTCGGAGAGGCTACGAGCAGTACTTC.

This clone was recorded once. This rearrangement joins TRBV7-2 to TRBJ2-7, with 11 bases identical to TRBD1. Germline-derived CDR1 and CDR2 are SGHTA and FQGNSA. The CDR3 covers 15 residues. V was clipped by 5 bases and J by 3 bases; unmatched bases: 6. The CDR3 sequence: CASSPSGTGGYEQYF. The CDR3 coding sequence is TGTGCCAGCAGCCCTTCCGGGACAGGGGGCTACGAGCAGTACTTC.

The rearrangement uses TRBV29-1 and TRBJ2-3; D uncertain. Germline V lookup: CDR1 SQVTM, CDR2 ANQGSEA. This CDR3 spans 13 amino acids. Trimming shortened V by 7 bases and J by 3 bases, and 14 bases separated the two germline ends. The CDR3 reads CSGTAAGTDTQYF. The CDR3 nucleotides are TGCAGCGGTACAGCCGCTGGGACAGATACGCAGTATTTT.

The rearrangement links TRBV15 to TRBJ1-5; TRBD1 matches at 7 bases. Germline CDR1 and CDR2: LNHNV and YYDKDF (reference sequence). Trimming took 0 bases from V and 4 from J; bases not matched to a gene: 9. This CDR3 has 17 amino acids. DNA for the CDR3: TGTGCCACCAGCAGAGATACGGCAGGGGGGGCAAATCAGCCCCAGCATTTT. Amino acid sequence: CATSRDTAGGANQPQHF.

The chain uses TRBV7-8 and TRBJ1-6; D is unclear. This CDR3 spans 15 amino acids. The V gene lost 1 base and the J gene lost 6 bases, with 10 bases spanning the gap. Germline V gene data show CDR1 as SGHVS and CDR2 as FQNEAQ. The CDR3 reads CASSLVRGRNSPLHF. In DNA, the CDR3 is TGTGCCAGCAGCTTAGTTCGAGGGCGTAATTCACCCCTCCACTTT.

The gene calls are TRBV6-1 and TRBJ2-2, with D possibly called TRBD1 or TRBD2 (6 bases each). The ends were cut back, 7 bases at V and 7 bases at J, with 19 bases in the middle. Germline V CDR1 and CDR2: MNHNS, SASEGT. This CDR3 is 15 amino acids long. CDR3 in amino acids: CASTREMTGIGELFF. In DNA form, the CDR3 reads TGTGCCAGCACCCGGGAGATGACAGGAATCGGGGAGCTGTTTTTT.

The V gene is TRBV4-1, the J gene TRBJ2-3; D gene unclear. The germline V gene encodes CDR1 MGHRA and CDR2 YSYEKL. V was shortened by 0 bases and J by 4 bases, with 8 bases between the two germline ends. This CDR3 is 14 amino acids long. The CDR3 bases are TGCGCCAGCAGCCAAGAGTCTGATCCAGATACGCAGTATTTT. Protein product: CASSQESDPDTQYF.

This clone was observed once. The chain joins TRBV10-2 to TRBJ2-5, with 10 positions matching TRBD1. The CDR3 is 16 residues long. Germline trimming cut 3 bases from V and 2 bases from J; bases unmatched to any gene: 6. CDR1 is WSHSY and CDR2 is SAAADI in the germline V gene. DNA for the CDR3: TGCGCCAGCAGTGACACCGGGACAGGGGTTCAAGAGACCCAGTACTTC. It translates to CASSDTGTGVQETQYF.

V gene TRBV6-1 combines with J gene TRBJ2-7; the D call may be TRBD1 or TRBD2 (5 bases each). Germline assignment: CDR1 MNHNS and CDR2 SASEGT. The CDR3 consists of 12 residues. V was cut by 2 bases and J by 5 bases, with 7 bases left in between. CDR3 DNA sequence: TGTGCCAGCAGTGAATCGGGGCACGAGCAGTACTTC. The encoded protein is CASSESGHEQYF.

V gene TRBV18 combines with J gene TRBJ1-6; 7 nucleotides align to TRBD1. The germline V gene has CDR1 KGHSH and CDR2 LQKENI. This CDR3 is built from 15 residues. J was trimmed by 6 bases and V by 3 bases; bases with no gene match: 5. CDR3 in DNA: TGTGCCAGCTCACCGTCGGGACAGAGTAATTCACCCCTCCACTTT. Its translation: CASSPSGQSNSPLHF.

The V gene is TRBV6-5, the J gene TRBJ1-6; D is uncertain. This CDR3 contains 13 residues. The germline V and J ends were trimmed by 3 bases and 7 bases, with 7 bases remaining between them. Germline V lookup: CDR1 MNHEY, CDR2 SVGAGI. The CDR3 protein is CASSYLGNSPLHF. The CDR3 nucleotides read TGTGCCAGCAGTTATCTGGGGAATTCACCCCTCCACTTT.

This sequence joins TRBV18 and TRBJ1-1; D might be TRBD1 (6 bases). CDR1 and CDR2 (germline): KGHSH, LQKENI. This CDR3 contains 15 residues. The V and J ends lost 1 base and 1 base respectively, with 10 bases between them. The CDR3 is CASSPLGTQNTEAFF. The CDR3 DNA reads as TGTGCCAGCTCACCACTCGGGACACAGAACACTGAAGCTTTCTTT.

The chain combines TRBV25-1 with TRBJ1-5; no clear D gene. The V gene lost 1 base and the J gene lost 3 bases, with 7 bases spanning the gap. Per germline, CDR1 MGHDK and CDR2 SYGVNS. CDR3 length: 14 amino acids. The DNA for the CDR3 is TGTGCCAGCAGTGAATTAGGGTCCAATCAGCCCCAGCATTTT. This sequence encodes CASSELGSNQPQHF.

The chain couples TRBV6-1 to TRBJ1-1; D gene unclear. This CDR3 region has 11 residues. Per germline, CDR1 MNHNS and CDR2 SASEGT. V was cut by 7 bases and J by 1 base, with 4 bases left in between. The CDR3, as DNA: TGTGCCAGCATGCGGAACACTGAAGCTTTCTTT. Residues: CASMRNTEAFF.

This clone was detected only once. J is TRBJ1-3 and V is TRBV11-2; the D is unclear. There are 16 residues in the CDR3. The germline gives CDR1 SGHAT, CDR2 FQNNGV. V gave up 1 base and J gave up 8 bases, with 18 bases separating them. The CDR3 protein is CASSLVGGMFLDTIYF. CDR3 nucleotides: TGTGCCAGCAGCTTAGTCGGCGGGATGTTCCTCGACACCATATATTTT.

This chain links TRBV4-1 with TRBJ2-2; TRBD1 matches at 10 bases. V shed 2 bases and J 2 bases; nucleotides not matched to a gene: 5. The CDR3 consists of 17 residues. Germline CDR1 MGHRA, CDR2 YSYEKL. The CDR3 spells CASSQKGTGVNTGELFF. As DNA, the CDR3 is TGCGCCAGCAGCCAAAAGGGGACAGGGGTAAACACCGGGGAGCTGTTTTTT.

This rearrangement joins TRBV5-4 to TRBJ2-5; D is unresolved. V gave up 1 base and J gave up 5 bases, with 12 bases separating them. The CDR3 sequence is 14 residues long. CDR1 SGHNT and CDR2 YYREEE come from the germline V gene (reference sequence). This CDR3 is CASSLNFLTETQYF. In DNA, the CDR3 is TGTGCCAGCAGCTTGAACTTCCTGACGGAGACCCAGTACTTC.

The gene calls are TRBV5-1 and TRBJ2-3; D ambiguous. The V gene lost 4 bases and the J gene lost 8 bases, with 14 bases spanning the gap. The germline CDR1 and CDR2 sequences are SGHRS and YFSETQ. CDR3 length: 13 amino acids. The CDR3 region has the DNA TGCGCCAGCAGCCCGGCCACGGATACTACGCAGTATTTT. It translates to CASSPATDTTQYF.

The chain links TRBV6-5 to TRBJ2-3; 11 nucleotides align to TRBD2. After removal of 7 bases from V and 4 bases from J, the junction contained 7 bases not matched to a gene. CDR1 and CDR2 from the germline V gene are MNHEY and SVGAGI. This CDR3 comprises 15 residues. CDR3 protein: CASKTGTSGPDTQYF. The CDR3 nucleotides are TGTGCCAGCAAGACCGGGACTAGCGGTCCAGATACGCAGTATTTT.

The chain employs TRBV5-1 and TRBJ2-7; 7 bases align to TRBD2. V trimming: 4 bases; J trimming: 2 bases; junction bases outside the gene matches: 9. Looked up from germline, CDR1 is SGHRS and CDR2 is YFSETQ. The length of the CDR3 is 15 residues. CDR3 DNA: TGCGCCAGCAGCGACCCTTGGGGGGGGGCCTACGAGCAGTACTTC. Amino acid sequence: CASSDPWGGAYEQYF.

This rearrangement joins TRBV20-1 to TRBJ2-7; D is unclear. V was cut by 6 bases and J by 4 bases, with 10 bases left in between. Per germline, CDR1 DFQATT and CDR2 SNEGSKA (reference sequence). The CDR3 is 11 residues long. The CDR3 nucleotides read TGCAGTGCACTCCTGGGGTACGAGCAGTACTTC. It translates to CSALLGYEQYF.

This clone was counted a single time. The CDR3 is CASRAGTGPNEQYF. CDR3 sequence (DNA): TGCGCCAGCAGGGCCGGGACAGGGCCTAACGAGCAGTACTTC. J is TRBJ2-7 and V is TRBV5-1; 9 bases are shared with TRBD1. This CDR3 comprises 14 residues. Germline-derived CDR1 and CDR2 are SGHRS and YFSETQ. With V trimmed by 5 bases and J by 5 bases, 8 bases remained unmatched.

This sequence joins TRBV5-1 and TRBJ1-1, with no clear D. There are 13 residues in the CDR3. Germline V gene data show CDR1 as SGHRS and CDR2 as YFSETQ. V lost 0 bases to trimming and J lost 0 bases, with 3 bases between them. The CDR3 DNA reads TGCGCCAGCAGCTTGGAGATGAACACTGAAGCTTTCTTT. It translates to CASSLEMNTEAFF.

V gene TRBV29-1 combines with J gene TRBJ1-2, with D possibly matching TRBD1 (5 bases). Between the trimmed V and J ends, which lost 5 bases and 6 bases, there was a span of 13 bases. Germline lookup yields CDR1 SQVTM and CDR2 ANQGSEA. CDR3 size: 12 residues. In DNA, the CDR3 is TGCAGCGTTTCGGGGCAGATGGATGGCTACACCTTC. This encodes CSVSGQMDGYTF.

This rearrangement joins TRBV7-2 to TRBJ2-7; 11 nucleotides agree with TRBD2. The CDR3 extends over 13 amino acids. V lost 6 bases and J lost 4; bases outside the gene matches: 2. Germline values: CDR1 SGHTA, CDR2 FQGNSA. The CDR3 DNA reads TGTGCCAGCAGAGTAGCGGGGGGGTACGAGCAGTACTTC. The encoded protein is CASRVAGGYEQYF.

This clone was seen just once. J is TRBJ1-6 and V is TRBV20-1; 8 nucleotides match TRBD1. Germline V gene data show CDR1 as DFQATT and CDR2 as SNEGSKA (reference sequence). V was pared by 6 bases and J by 16 bases, with 8 bases of the junction left unmatched. The CDR3 is 11 residues long. This chain's CDR3 is CSARKGQVLHF. The DNA for the CDR3 is TGCAGTGCAAGGAAGGGACAGGTGCTCCACTTT.

The chain is built from TRBV19 and TRBJ1-2; 7 bases agree with TRBD1. The CDR3 has 18 residues. In germline, CDR1 is LNHDA, CDR2 SQIVND (reference sequence). V lost 1 base, J lost 4 bases, and 15 bases stayed unmatched. The CDR3 spells CASSIGGLTGVRLYGYTF. The DNA for the CDR3 is TGTGCCAGTAGTATAGGAGGGCTAACAGGGGTTCGGCTCTATGGCTACACCTTC.